This T cell receptor (beta chain) originates from a study of blood T cell repertoires in COVID-19. Looking at the study overall: There were acute and convalescent COVID-19 samples, and they came from the United States, Italy and Spain.

Methods used by the authors: Amplification of reference gene primers was used by the study to estimate nucleated cell counts. Data came from immunoSEQ multiplex PCR; TCRdb stores just in-frame clones and leaves some out. The V and J calls and clone size come from that table; D and trimming were worked out from the DNA. The sample has about 360,000 clones, around 83% seen once. Trimming took 4 bases from V and 1 from J; bases not matched to a gene: 8. CDR1 and CDR2 from the germline V gene are KGHSH and LQKENI. This CDR3 region has 16 residues. The specimen sequenced was peripheral blood. V usage is TRBV18 and J usage is TRBJ1-1; 8 bases fit TRBD1. The TCR originated in a man in his thirties or forties with active or convalescent COVID-19. The CDR3 spells CASSLNRGGRNTEAFF. For the CDR3, the DNA is TGTGCCAGCTCACTCAACAGGGGGGGTAGGAACACTGAAGCTTTCTTT. The full variable domain, with the rest looked up from reference TRBV18 and TRBJ1-1, is NAGVMQNPRHLVRRRGQEARLRCSPMKGHSHVYWYRQLPEEGLKFMVYLQKENIIDESGMPKERFSAEFPKEGPSILRIQQVVRGDSAAYFCASSLNRGGRNTEAFFGQGTRLTVV.